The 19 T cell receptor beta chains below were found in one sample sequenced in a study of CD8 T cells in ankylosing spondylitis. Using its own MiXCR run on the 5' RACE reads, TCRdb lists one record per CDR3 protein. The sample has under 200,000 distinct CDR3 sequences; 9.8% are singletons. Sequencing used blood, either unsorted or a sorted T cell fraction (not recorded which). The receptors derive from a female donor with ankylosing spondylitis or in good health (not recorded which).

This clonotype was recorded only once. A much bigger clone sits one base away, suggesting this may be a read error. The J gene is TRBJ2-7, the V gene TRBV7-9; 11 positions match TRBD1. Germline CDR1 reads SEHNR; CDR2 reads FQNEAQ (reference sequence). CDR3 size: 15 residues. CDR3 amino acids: CDSSPGQGALYEQYF. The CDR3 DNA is TGTGACAGCAGCCCCGGACAGGGGGCCCTTTACGAGCAGTACTTC.

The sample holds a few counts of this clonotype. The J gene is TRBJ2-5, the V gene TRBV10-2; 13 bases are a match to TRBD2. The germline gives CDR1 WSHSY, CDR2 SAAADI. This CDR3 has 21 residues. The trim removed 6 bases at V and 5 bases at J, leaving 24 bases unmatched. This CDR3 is CASRERPTRTSGRLGEETQYF. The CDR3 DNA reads TGCGCCAGCAGGGAACGACCCACCCGGACTAGCGGGAGACTAGGAGAGGAGACCCAGTACTTC.

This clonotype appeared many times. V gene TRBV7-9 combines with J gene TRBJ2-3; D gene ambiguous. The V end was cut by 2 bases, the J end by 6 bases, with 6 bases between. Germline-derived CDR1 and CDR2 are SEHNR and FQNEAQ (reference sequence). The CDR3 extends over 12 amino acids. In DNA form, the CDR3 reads TGTGCCAGCAGCTTAATAAGTGATACGCAGTATTTT. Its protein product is CASSLISDTQYF.

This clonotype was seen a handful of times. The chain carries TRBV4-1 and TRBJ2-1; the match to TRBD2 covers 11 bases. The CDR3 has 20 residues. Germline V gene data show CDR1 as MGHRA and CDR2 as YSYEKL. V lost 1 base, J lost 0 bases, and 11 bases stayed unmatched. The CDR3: CASSQGGGTSGPRSYNEQFF. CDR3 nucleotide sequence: TGCGCCAGCAGCCAAGGGGGCGGGACTAGCGGCCCCCGCTCCTACAATGAGCAGTTCTTC.

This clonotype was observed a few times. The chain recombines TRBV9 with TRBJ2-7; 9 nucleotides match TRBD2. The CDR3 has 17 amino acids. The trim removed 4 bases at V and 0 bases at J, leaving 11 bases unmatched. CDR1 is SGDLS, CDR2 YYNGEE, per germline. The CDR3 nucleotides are TGTGCCAGCAGCCCTCCCCGGGGGCGGGAGGGCTCCTACGAGCAGTACTTC. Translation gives CASSPPRGREGSYEQYF.

The CDR3 region is CASTPSGEIDYGYTF. In DNA, the CDR3 is TGTGCCAGCACCCCTTCGGGGGAAATCGACTATGGCTACACCTTC. This chain joins TRBV21-1 and TRBJ1-2; TRBD1 was called by the table and not checked on the DNA. TRBV21-1 is noted as a pseudogene. The CDR3 spans 15 residues.

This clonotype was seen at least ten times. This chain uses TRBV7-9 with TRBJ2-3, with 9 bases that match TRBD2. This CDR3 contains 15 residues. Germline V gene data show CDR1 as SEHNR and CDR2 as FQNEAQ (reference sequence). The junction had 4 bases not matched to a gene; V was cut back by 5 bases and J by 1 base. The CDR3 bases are TGTGCCAGCAGCCCCCCTAGCGGGGGCACAGATACGCAGTATTTT. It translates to CASSPPSGGTDTQYF.

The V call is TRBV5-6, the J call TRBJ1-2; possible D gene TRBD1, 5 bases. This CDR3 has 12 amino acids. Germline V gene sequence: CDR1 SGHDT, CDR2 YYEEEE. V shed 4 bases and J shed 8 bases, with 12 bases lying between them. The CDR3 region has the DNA TGTGCCAGCAGCCGAGGGGCTGGGGGCTACACCTTC. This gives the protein CASSRGAGGYTF.

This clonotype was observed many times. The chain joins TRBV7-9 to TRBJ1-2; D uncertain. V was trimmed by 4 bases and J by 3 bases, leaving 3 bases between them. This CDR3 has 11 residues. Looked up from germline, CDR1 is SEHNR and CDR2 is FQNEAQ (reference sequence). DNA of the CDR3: TGTGCCAGCAGCTCCTACTATGGCTACACCTTC. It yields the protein CASSSYYGYTF.

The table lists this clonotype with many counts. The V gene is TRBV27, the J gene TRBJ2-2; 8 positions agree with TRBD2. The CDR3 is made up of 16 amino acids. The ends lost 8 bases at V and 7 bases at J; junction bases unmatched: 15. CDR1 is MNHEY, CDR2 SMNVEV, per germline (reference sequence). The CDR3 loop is CASLADTGGVSGELFF. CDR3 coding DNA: TGTGCCAGCCTCGCCGATACCGGGGGGGTTAGCGGGGAGCTGTTTTTT.

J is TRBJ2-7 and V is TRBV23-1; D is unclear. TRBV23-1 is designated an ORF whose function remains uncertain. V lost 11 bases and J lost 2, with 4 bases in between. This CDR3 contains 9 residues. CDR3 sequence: CAPPYEQYF. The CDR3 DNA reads TGCGCCCCACCCTACGAGCAGTACTTC.

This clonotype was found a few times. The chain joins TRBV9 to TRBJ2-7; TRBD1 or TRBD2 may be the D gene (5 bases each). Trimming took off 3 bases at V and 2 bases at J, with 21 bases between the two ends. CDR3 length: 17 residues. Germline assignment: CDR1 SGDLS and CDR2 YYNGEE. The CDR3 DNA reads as TGTGCCAGCAGCGAGACTCCGGGACGAGGGTTCGCCTACGAGCAGTACTTC. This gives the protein CASSETPGRGFAYEQYF.

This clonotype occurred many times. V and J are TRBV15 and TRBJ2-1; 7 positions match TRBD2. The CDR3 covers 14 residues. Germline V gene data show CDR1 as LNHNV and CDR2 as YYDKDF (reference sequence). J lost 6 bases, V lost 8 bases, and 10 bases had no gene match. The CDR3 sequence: CATCSTSAPNEQFF. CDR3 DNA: TGTGCCACCTGTTCTACTAGCGCCCCCAATGAGCAGTTCTTC. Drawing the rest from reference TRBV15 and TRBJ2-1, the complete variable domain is DAMVIQNPRYQVTQFGKPVTLSCSQTLNHNVMYWYQQKSSQAPKLLFHYYDKDFNNEADTPDNFQSRRPNTSFCFLDIRSPGLGDTAMYLCATCSTSAPNEQFFGPGTRLTVL.

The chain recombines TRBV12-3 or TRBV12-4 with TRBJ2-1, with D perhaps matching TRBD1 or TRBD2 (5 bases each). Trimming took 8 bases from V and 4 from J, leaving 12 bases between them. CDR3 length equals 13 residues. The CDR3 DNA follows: TGTGCCAGCCGGGGAGAGGGGTACAATGAGCAGTTCTTC. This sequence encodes CASRGEGYNEQFF.

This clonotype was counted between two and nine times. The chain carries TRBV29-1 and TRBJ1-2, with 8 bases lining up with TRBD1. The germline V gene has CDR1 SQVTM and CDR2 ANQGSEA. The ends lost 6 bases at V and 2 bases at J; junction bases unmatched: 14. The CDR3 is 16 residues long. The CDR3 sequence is CSVAPWRWDRNYGYTF. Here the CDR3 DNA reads TGCAGCGTCGCTCCATGGCGGTGGGACAGGAACTATGGCTACACCTTC.

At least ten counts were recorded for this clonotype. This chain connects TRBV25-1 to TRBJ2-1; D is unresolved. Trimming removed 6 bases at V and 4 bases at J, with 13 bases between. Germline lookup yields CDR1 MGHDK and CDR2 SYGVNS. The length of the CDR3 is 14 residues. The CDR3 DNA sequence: TGTGCCAGCAGGCACGGAGACGCTTACAATGAGCAGTTCTTC. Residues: CASRHGDAYNEQFF. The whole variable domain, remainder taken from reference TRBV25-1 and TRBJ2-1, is EADIYQTPRYLVIGTGKKITLECSQTMGHDKMYWYQQDPGMELHLIHYSYGVNSTEKGDLSSESTVSRIRTEHFPLTLESARPSHTSQYLCASRHGDAYNEQFFGPGTRLTVL.

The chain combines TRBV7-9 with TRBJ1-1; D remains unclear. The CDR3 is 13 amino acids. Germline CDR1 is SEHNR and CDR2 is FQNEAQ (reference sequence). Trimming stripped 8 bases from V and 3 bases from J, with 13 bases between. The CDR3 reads CASQPSGYTEAFF. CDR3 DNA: TGTGCCAGCCAACCGTCGGGGTACACTGAAGCTTTCTTT. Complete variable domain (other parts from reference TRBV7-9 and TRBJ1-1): DTGVSQNPRHKITKRGQNVTFRCDPISEHNRLYWYRQTLGQGPEFLTYFQNEAQLEKSRLLSDRFSAERPKGSFSTLEIQRTEQGDSAMYLCASQPSGYTEAFFGQGTRLTVV.

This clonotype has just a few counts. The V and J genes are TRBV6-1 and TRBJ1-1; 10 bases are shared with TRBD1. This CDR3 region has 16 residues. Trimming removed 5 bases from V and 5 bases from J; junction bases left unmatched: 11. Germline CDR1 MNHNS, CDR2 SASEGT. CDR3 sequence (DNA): TGTGCCAGCAGTATAGCACCCGGGACAGGGGTGACTGAAGCTTTCTTT. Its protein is CASSIAPGTGVTEAFF.

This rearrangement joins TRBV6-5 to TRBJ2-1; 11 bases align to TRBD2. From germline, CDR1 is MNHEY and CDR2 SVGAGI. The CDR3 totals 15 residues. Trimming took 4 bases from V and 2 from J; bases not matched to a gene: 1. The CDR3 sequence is CASSSTSGTYNEQFF. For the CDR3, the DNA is TGTGCCAGCAGTTCGACTAGCGGGACCTACAATGAGCAGTTCTTC.